This T cell receptor beta chain was profiled in a study of blood T cell repertoires in COVID-19. Whole-study context: Acute and convalescent COVID-19 samples came from the United States, Italy and Spain.

The CDR3 length is 12 residues. The V gene's germline CDR1 is SGHRS and CDR2 YFSETQ. The J segment lost 5 bases and the V segment lost 4 bases, leaving 2 bases of the junction unmatched. About this clone itself: Other DNA sequences in this specimen translate into the identical CDR3.

TCRdb's table, derived via immunoSEQ multiplex PCR, lists solely in-frame clones and lacks some. The sample holds about 200,000 clones, 75% to 90% seen once. The V and J genes are TRBV5-1 and TRBJ1-2; 7 bases fit TRBD1. The sequencing sample was made of peripheral blood. The sequence was collected from a man aged 55 to 70 with acute or convalescent COVID-19. Written as DNA, the CDR3 is TGCGCCAGCAGCGGACAGGAGTATGGCTACACCTTC. This encodes CASSGQEYGYTF.